The following is a T cell receptor beta chain sequence with its context. Its antigen is unknown. This specimen comes from a study of T cell responses to AZD1222 COVID-19 vaccine. In the study overall: The analysis combined second doses at about 4 or about 12 weeks.

CDR3 length: 13 amino acids. CDR1 and CDR2 (germline): LGHDT, YNNKEL (reference sequence). V was pared by 8 bases and J by 5 bases, with 4 bases of the junction left unmatched. Profiling relied on immunoSEQ multiplex PCR, and the TCRdb table lists in-frame clones only, not all of them. The table shows approximately 130,000 clones, with around 85% occurring only once. The study, taken as a whole, reports: None of the repertoires were sampled until the peak T cell response had passed. When two AZD1222 doses had been given, Spike-specific TCR breadth and depth rose.

Here the sequenced sample was peripheral blood, taken on day 0 of AZD1222 vaccination. The chain uses TRBV3-1 (or the pseudogene TRBV3-2) and TRBJ2-3, with 10 bases lining up with TRBD2. The receptor was isolated from an adult in good health. Written as DNA, the CDR3 is TGTGCCAGCCGTCTAGCGGGAGAAGATACGCAGTATTTT. Its protein product is CASRLAGEDTQYF.